A selection of T cell receptor beta chains follows, all from one sample in a study of T cells in Graves' hyperthyroidism and ophthalmopathy. TCRdb redid the calling of the multiplex PCR reads with MiXCR, one entry per CDR3 protein. The table shows some 550,000 distinct CDR3 sequences, with roughly 20% occurring only once. The sequencing input was blood. These receptors all stem from a man younger than 30 with Graves' hyperthyroidism. CDR3s include the opening cysteine and the closing phenylalanine or tryptophan. Fields, in order: V gene, J gene, CDR3 protein.

TRBV24-1,TRBJ1-2,CATSDSRQGAYYGYTF
TRBV6-1,TRBJ1-1,CASRFNENTEAFF
TRBV20-1,TRBJ1-5,CSAIGIKDRRNQPQHF
TRBV27,TRBJ2-7,CASSLLDRVNEQYF
TRBV3-1,TRBJ1-1,CASSPWAQGWTEAFF
TRBV19,TRBJ1-2,CASSPQAYYGYTF
TRBV12-3/TRBV12-4,TRBJ1-1,CASRYYRGQNTEAFF
TRBV6-1,TRBJ1-1,CASSDGGRGANTEAFF
TRBV6-2/TRBV6-3,TRBJ2-7,CASSTPRGGGRRGEQYF
TRBV29-1,TRBJ2-7,CSVEERDRGEDYEQYF
TRBV19,TRBJ2-2,CASSPGGIGELCF
TRBV15,TRBJ1-5,CATGSGGDQPQHF
TRBV6-1,TRBJ2-7,CASSEMAGVTYEQYF
TRBV6-5,TRBJ1-1,CASSYPRGRTVEAFF
TRBV29-1,TRBJ2-2,CSGTTGETGELFF
TRBV20-1,TRBJ2-7,CSARRPGQGADEQYF
TRBV12-3/TRBV12-4,TRBJ2-4,CASSDQGNIQYF
TRBV28,TRBJ1-1,CASSFLGSNTEAFF
TRBV6-5,TRBJ1-5,CASSYSLNSNQPQHF
TRBV13,TRBJ2-7,CASSAGTSRSYEQYF
TRBV20-1,TRBJ1-1,CSARVPRNTEAFF
TRBV19,TRBJ2-7,CASSGDRAIIHEQYF